Shown below are 3 T cell receptor beta chains from a single sample sequenced in a study of T cells in Graves' hyperthyroidism and ophthalmopathy. Researchers took RNA transcripts and amplified the TCR beta CDR3 regions from them. The TCR CDR3 first-round RT-PCR relied on the HTBI primer set. TCRdb fed the multiplex PCR reads into MiXCR, producing one record per CDR3 protein. Of approximately 430,000 distinct CDR3 sequences listed, 15% to 18% were seen once; the top ten hold 13% to 15%. Sequencing input: blood. The origin of the receptors is a woman aged 18-29 years with Graves' hyperthyroidism.

V is TRBV10-3 and J is TRBJ2-7, with 9 bases lining up with TRBD2. Per germline, CDR1 ENHRY and CDR2 SYGVKD. The CDR3 is made up of 14 amino acids. Trimming removed 3 bases from V and 4 bases from J; junction bases left unmatched: 4. In DNA form, the CDR3 reads TGTGCCATCAGTGACCGCGGGGGGGCTTACGAGCAGTACTTC. Translated, it gives CAISDRGGAYEQYF.

At least ten counts were recorded for this clonotype. In nucleotides, the CDR3 is TGTGCCATCAGTGAGGAGACATTAGCGGGAGTGACCTACAATGAGCAGTTCTTC. Translated: CAISEETLAGVTYNEQFF. V gene TRBV10-3 combines with J gene TRBJ2-1; the match to TRBD2 covers 9 bases. The CDR3 sequence is 18 residues long. Looked up from germline, CDR1 is ENHRY and CDR2 is SYGVKD. V shed 2 bases, J shed 2 bases, and the junction held 10 bases outside the gene matches.

This clonotype has at least ten counts. The rearrangement joins TRBV12-3 or TRBV12-4 to TRBJ2-2; tentatively, D is TRBD1 or TRBD2 (5 bases each). The CDR3 loop spans 15 amino acids. V was clipped by 6 bases and J by 4 bases, with 15 bases between them. The CDR3 spells CASRRDRGFTGELFF. In DNA form, the CDR3 reads TGTGCCAGCAGAAGGGACCGAGGGTTCACCGGGGAGCTGTTTTTT.